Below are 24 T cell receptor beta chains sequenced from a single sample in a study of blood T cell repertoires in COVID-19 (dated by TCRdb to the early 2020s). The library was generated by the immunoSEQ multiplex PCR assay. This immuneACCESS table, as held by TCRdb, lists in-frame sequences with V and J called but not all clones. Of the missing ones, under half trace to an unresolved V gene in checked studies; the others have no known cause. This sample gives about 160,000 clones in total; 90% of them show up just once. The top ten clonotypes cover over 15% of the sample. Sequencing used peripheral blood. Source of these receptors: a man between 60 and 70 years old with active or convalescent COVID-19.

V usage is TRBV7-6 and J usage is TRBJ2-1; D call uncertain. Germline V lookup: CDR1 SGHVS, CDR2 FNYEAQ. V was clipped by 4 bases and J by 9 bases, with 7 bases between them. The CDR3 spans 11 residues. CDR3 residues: CASSSPGEQFF. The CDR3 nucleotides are TGTGCCAGCAGCTCCCCAGGTGAGCAGTTCTTC.

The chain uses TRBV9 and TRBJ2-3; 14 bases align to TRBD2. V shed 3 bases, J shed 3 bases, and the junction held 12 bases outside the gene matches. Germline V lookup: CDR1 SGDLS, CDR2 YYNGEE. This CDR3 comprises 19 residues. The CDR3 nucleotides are TGTGCCAGCAGCGGTCCCGGGACTAGCGGGAGAGGTGGTACAGATACGCAGTATTTT. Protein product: CASSGPGTSGRGGTDTQYF.

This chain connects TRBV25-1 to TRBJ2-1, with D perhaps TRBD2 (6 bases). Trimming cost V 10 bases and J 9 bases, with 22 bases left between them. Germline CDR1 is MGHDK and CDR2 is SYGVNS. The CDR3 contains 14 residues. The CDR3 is CANTRDLERAEQFF. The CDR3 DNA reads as TGTGCCAACACCCGGGACTTAGAGAGGGCTGAGCAGTTCTTC. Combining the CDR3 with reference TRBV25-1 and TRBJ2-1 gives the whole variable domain EADIYQTPRYLVIGTGKKITLECSQTMGHDKMYWYQQDPGMELHLIHYSYGVNSTEKGDLSSESTVSRIRTEHFPLTLESARPSHTSQYLCANTRDLERAEQFFGPGTRLTVL.

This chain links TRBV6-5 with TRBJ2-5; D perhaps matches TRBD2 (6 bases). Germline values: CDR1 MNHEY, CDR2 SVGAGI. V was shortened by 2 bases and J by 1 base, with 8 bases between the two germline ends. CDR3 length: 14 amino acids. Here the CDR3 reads CASSYGGGQETQYF. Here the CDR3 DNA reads TGTGCCAGCAGTTACGGGGGAGGCCAAGAGACCCAGTACTTC.

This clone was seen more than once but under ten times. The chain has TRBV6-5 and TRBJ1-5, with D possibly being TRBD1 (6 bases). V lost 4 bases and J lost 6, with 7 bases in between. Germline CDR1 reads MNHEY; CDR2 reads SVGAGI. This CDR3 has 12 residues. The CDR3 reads CASSSGAQPQHF. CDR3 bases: TGTGCCAGCAGTTCAGGGGCTCAGCCCCAGCATTTT.

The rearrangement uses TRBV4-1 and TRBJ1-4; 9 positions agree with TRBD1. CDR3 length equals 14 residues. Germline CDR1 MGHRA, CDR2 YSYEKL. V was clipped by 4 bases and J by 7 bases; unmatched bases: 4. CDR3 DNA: TGCGCCAGCAGCCCAGGGACAGGGTTTGAAAAACTGTTTTTT. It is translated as CASSPGTGFEKLFF.

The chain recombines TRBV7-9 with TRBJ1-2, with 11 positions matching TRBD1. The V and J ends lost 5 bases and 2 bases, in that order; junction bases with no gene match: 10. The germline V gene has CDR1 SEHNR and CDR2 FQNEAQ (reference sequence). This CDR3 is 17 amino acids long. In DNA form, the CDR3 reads TGTGCCAGCAGCCTACTAACGGACAGGGGGCCAAACTATGGCTACACCTTC. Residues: CASSLLTDRGPNYGYTF. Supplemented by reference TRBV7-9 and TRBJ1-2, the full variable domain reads DTGVSQNPRHKITKRGQNVTFRCDPISEHNRLYWYRQTLGQGPEFLTYFQNEAQLEKSRLLSDRFSAERPKGSFSTLEIQRTEQGDSAMYLCASSLLTDRGPNYGYTFGSGTRLTVV.

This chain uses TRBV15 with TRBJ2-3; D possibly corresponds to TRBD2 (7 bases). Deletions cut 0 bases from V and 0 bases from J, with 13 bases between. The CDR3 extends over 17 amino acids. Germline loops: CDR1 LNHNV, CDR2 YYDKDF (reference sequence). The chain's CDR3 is CATSRDRGGTSTDTQYF. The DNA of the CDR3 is TGTGCCACCAGCAGAGATAGGGGGGGGACTAGCACAGATACGCAGTATTTT.

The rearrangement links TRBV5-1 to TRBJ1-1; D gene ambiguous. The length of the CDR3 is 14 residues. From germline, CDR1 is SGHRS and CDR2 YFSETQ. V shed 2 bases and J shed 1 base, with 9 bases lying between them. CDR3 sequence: CASSFGVGNTEAFF. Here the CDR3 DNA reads TGCGCCAGCAGCTTCGGGGTGGGGAACACTGAAGCTTTCTTT.

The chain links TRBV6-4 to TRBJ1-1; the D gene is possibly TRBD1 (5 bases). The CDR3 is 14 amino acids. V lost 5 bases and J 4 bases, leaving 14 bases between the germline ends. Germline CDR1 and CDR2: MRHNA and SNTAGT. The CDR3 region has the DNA TGTGCCAGCAGTCCATCAGGGTGGGGCACTGAAGCTTTCTTT. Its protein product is CASSPSGWGTEAFF.

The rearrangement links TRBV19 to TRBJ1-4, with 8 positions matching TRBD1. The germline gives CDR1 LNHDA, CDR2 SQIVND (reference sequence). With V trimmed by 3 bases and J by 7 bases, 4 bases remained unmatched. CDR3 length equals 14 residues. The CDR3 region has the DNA TGTGCCAGTAGTATCCAGGGGGCGCCTGAAAAACTGTTTTTT. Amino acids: CASSIQGAPEKLFF.

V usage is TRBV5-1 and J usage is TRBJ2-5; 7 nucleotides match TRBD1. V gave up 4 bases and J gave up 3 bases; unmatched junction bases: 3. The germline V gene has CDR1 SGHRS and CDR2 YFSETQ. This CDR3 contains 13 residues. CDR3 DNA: TGCGCCAGCAGCACGGGACAGAAAGAGACCCAGTACTTC. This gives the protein CASSTGQKETQYF.

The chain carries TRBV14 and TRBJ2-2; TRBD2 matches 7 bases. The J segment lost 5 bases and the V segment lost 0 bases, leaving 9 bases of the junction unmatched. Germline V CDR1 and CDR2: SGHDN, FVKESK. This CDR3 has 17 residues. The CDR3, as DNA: TGTGCCAGCAGCCAAGACCTTTTCGGACTAGAGACCGGGGAGCTGTTTTTT. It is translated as CASSQDLFGLETGELFF.

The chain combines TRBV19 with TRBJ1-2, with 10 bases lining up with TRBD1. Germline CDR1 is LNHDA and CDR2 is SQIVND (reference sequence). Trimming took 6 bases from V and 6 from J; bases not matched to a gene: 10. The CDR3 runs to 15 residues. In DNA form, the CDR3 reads TGTGCCAGTAGAGCTGCTCCGGGACAGGGGAATGGCTACACCTTC. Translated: CASRAAPGQGNGYTF.

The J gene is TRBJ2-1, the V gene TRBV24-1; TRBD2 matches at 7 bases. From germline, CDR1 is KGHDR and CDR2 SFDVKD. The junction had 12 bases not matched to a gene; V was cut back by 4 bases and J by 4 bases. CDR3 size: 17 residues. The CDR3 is CATSESGNSGRYNEQFF. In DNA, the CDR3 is TGTGCCACCAGTGAATCCGGGAATAGCGGGCGTTACAATGAGCAGTTCTTC.

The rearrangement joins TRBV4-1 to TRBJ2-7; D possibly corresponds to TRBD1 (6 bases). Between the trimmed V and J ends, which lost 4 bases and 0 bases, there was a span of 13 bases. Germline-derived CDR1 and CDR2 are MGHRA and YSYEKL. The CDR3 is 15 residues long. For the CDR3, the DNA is TGCGCCAGCAGCCGCTCGGACAGTAGCTCCTACGAGCAGTACTTC. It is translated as CASSRSDSSSYEQYF.

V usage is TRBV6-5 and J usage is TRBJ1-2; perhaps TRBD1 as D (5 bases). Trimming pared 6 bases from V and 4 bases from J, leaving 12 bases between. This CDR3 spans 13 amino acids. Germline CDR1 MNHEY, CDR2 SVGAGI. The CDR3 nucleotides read TGTGCCAGCAGCCTTCAGGGTATCTATGGCTACACCTTC. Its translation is CASSLQGIYGYTF.

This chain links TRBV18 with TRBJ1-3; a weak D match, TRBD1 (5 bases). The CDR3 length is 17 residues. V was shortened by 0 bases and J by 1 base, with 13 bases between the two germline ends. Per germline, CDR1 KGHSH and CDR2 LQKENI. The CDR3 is CASSPPNRIHSGNTIYF. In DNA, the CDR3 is TGTGCCAGCTCACCACCGAACAGGATTCATTCTGGAAACACCATATATTTT.

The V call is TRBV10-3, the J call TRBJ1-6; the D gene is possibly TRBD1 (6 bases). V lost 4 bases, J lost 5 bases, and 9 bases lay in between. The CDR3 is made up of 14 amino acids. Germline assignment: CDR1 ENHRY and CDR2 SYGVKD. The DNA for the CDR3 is TGTGCCATCAGTGCTACAGGGAATAATTCACCCCTCCACTTT. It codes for CAISATGNNSPLHF.

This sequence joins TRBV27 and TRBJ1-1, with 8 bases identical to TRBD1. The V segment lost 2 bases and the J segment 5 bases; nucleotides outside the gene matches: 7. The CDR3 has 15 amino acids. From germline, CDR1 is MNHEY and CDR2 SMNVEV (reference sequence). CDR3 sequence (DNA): TGTGCCAGCAGTTTAGCTCGGACAGGGAGGACTGAAGCTTTCTTT. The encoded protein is CASSLARTGRTEAFF.

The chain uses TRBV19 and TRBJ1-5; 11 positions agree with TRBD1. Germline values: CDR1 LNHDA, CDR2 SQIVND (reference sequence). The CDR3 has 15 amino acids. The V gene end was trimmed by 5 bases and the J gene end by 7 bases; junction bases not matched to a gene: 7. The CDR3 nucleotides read TGTGCCAGTAGTCCAAAGGACAGGGGGCCGCAGCCCCAGCATTTT. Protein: CASSPKDRGPQPQHF.

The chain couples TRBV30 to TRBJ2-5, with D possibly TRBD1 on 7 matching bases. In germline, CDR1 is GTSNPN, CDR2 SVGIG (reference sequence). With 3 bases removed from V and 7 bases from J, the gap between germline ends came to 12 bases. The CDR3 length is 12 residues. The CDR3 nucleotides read TGTGCCTGGAGGCGGCAGGGGGGGACCCAGTACTTC. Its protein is CAWRRQGGTQYF.

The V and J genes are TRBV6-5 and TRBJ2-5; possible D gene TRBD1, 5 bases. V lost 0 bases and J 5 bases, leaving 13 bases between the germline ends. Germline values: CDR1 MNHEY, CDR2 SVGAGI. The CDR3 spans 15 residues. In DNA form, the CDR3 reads TGTGCCAGCAGTTACTCAGGGGCCGGTTCGGAGACCCAGTACTTC. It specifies CASSYSGAGSETQYF.

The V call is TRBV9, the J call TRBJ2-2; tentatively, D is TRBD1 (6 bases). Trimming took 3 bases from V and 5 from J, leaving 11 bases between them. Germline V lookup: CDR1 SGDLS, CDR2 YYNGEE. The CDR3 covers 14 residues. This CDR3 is CASSAIQGTGELFF. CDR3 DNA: TGTGCCAGCAGCGCGATACAGGGAACCGGGGAGCTGTTTTTT.